The rows below give T cell receptor beta chains drawn from one sample of a study of cytomegalovirus exposure and HLA in healthy donors. TCRdb's copy holds only in-frame clones and misses some; the assay was immunoSEQ multiplex PCR. This sample carries around 67,000 clones, 75% to 85% of them seen once, and the ten largest clones take 7% to 8%. The sequenced material came from PBMCs. These receptor sequences come from a man between 18 and 29 years old in good health and CMV-seropositive. The CDR3 runs from the conserved cysteine through the conserved F or W. A D gene is named only where the DNA matches it firmly. Only some rows state a clone size, as once, few, many or a class for expanded clones.

cdr3_aa cdr3_nt j_call clone_size v_call d_call
CAISEGGQVRGETQYF TGTGCCATCAGTGAGGGAGGACAGGTTAGAGGAGAGACCCAGTACTTC TRBJ2-5 . TRBV10-3 TRBD1
CASRGGVYYEQYF TGTGCCAGCAGGGGGGGGGTCTACTACGAGCAGTACTTC TRBJ2-7 few TRBV2 TRBD2
CASSYSGSGEQFF TGTGCCAGCAGTTACTCGGGGAGTGGGGAGCAGTTCTTC TRBJ2-1 few TRBV6-5 .
CASSKRVEWGVVRNQPQHF TGTGCCAGCAGCAAAAGAGTCGAGTGGGGGGTAGTCCGCAATCAGCCCCAGCATTTT TRBJ1-5 . TRBV21-1 .
CASSDPNTEAFF TGTGCCAGCAGTGACCCAAACACTGAAGCTTTCTTT TRBJ1-1 . TRBV25-1 .
CASTLQRSTDTQYF TGTGCCAGCACCCTCCAGCGGAGCACAGATACGCAGTATTTT TRBJ2-3 few TRBV2 .
CASRGQPYEQYF TGTGCCAGCAGAGGACAGCCTTACGAGCAGTACTTC TRBJ2-7 . TRBV6-1 .
CASSPRVPGSRGYTF TGTGCCAGCAGCCCGCGCGTTCCAGGGTCGCGGGGCTACACCTTC TRBJ1-2 . TRBV7-8 .
CASSPQDRDYNEQFF TGTGCCAGCAGTCCACAGGACAGAGACTACAATGAGCAGTTCTTC TRBJ2-1 . TRBV28 .
CAWTGGAKLFF TGTGCCTGGACAGGGGGCGCGAAACTGTTTTTT TRBJ1-4 . TRBV30 TRBD1
CASSHSGGGPDTQYF TGTGCCAGCAGCCATAGCGGGGGGGGCCCAGATACGCAGTATTTT TRBJ2-3 . TRBV7-8 TRBD2
CASSIKAPGGGYSNQPQHF TGTGCCAGTAGTATAAAAGCACCAGGTGGAGGATATAGCAATCAGCCCCAGCATTTT TRBJ1-5 . TRBV19 .
CASLDQGAGANVLTF TGTGCCAGCTTAGACCAGGGGGCTGGGGCCAACGTCCTGACTTTC TRBJ2-6 few TRBV6-1 TRBD1
CASSRGQNQPQHF TGTGCCAGTAGCCGAGGACAGAATCAGCCCCAGCATTTT TRBJ1-5 . TRBV19 .
CASSFLGLAGWGAYEQYF TGTGCCAGCAGCTTTCTGGGGTTAGCGGGGTGGGGGGCCTACGAGCAGTACTTC TRBJ2-7 . TRBV5-6 TRBD2
CASSPRQGDQPQHF TGTGCCAGCTCACCCCGACAGGGCGATCAGCCCCAGCATTTT TRBJ1-5 . TRBV18 TRBD1
CASRDRGMSTEAFF TGTGCCAGCAGGGACAGGGGGATGTCGACTGAAGCTTTCTTT TRBJ1-1 . TRBV6-1 TRBD1
CASSVDFTLGTEAFF TGTGCCAGCAGCGTTGACTTTACCCTGGGCACTGAAGCTTTCTTT TRBJ1-1 few TRBV9 .
CASRWTRGTDTQYF TGTGCCAGCAGGTGGACTAGGGGCACAGATACGCAGTATTTT TRBJ2-3 . TRBV6-5 TRBD2
CSVEDREDYEQYF TGCAGCGTCGAGGACAGGGAAGACTACGAGCAGTACTTC TRBJ2-7 . TRBV29-1 TRBD1
CASSQGGLAGRNEQFF TGCGCCAGCAGCCAAGGCGGACTAGCGGGGCGAAATGAGCAGTTCTTC TRBJ2-1 . TRBV4-1 TRBD2
CASSPTGDYYNEQFF TGTGCCAGCTCACCGACAGGGGACTACTACAATGAGCAGTTCTTC TRBJ2-1 . TRBV18 .
CASSQEIFLAGQETQYF TGTGCCAGCAGCCAAGAAATCTTTCTAGCGGGGCAAGAGACCCAGTACTTC TRBJ2-5 few TRBV4-2 TRBD2
CASIPGQGASGYTF TGTGCCTCTATCCCGGGACAGGGGGCATCGGGCTACACCTTC TRBJ1-2 . TRBV6-1 TRBD1
CASSQGLQETQYF TGTGCCAGCAGCCAAGGACTGCAAGAGACCCAGTACTTC TRBJ2-5 . TRBV7-9 .
CASSFGDEQYF TGTGCCAGCAGCTTCGGGGACGAGCAGTACTTC TRBJ2-7 . TRBV5-6 .
CSVGGQAVSVAQYF TGCAGCGTTGGGGGACAGGCGGTCAGCGTTGCTCAGTACTTC TRBJ2-5 . TRBV29-1 TRBD1
CASTLFSGANVLTF TGTGCCAGCACCCTATTCTCTGGGGCCAACGTCCTGACTTTC TRBJ2-6 . TRBV27 .
CACRREVTEAFF TGTGCCTGCCGCAGGGAGGTTACTGAAGCTTTCTTT TRBJ1-1 . TRBV30 .
CAWNGVRQAGTGDNEQFF TGTGCCTGGAATGGGGTAAGGCAGGCCGGGACTGGGGACAATGAGCAGTTCTTC TRBJ2-1 . TRBV30 .
CASSLSGYGYTF TGTGCCAGTAGCCTCTCAGGCTATGGCTACACCTTC TRBJ1-2 few TRBV19 .
CSVGQGGTEAFF TGCAGCGTTGGACAGGGGGGCACTGAAGCTTTCTTT TRBJ1-1 . TRBV29-1 TRBD1
CASTRENYNSPLHF TGTGCCAGCACCCGGGAGAACTATAATTCACCCCTCCACTTT TRBJ1-6 . TRBV2 .
CASSFSDRGRNEQYF TGTGCCAGCAGCTTTTCGGACAGGGGGCGAAACGAGCAGTACTTC TRBJ2-7 few TRBV7-9 TRBD1
CASSGHSGYGYTF TGTGCCAGCAGTGGCCACAGCGGCTATGGCTACACCTTC TRBJ1-2 . TRBV25-1 .
CASSQGESTSPLHF TGCGCCAGCAGCCAGGGGGAGAGCACCTCACCCCTCCACTTT TRBJ1-6 once TRBV5-1 TRBD1
CAWSVAGINNSPLHF TGTGCCTGGAGTGTAGCGGGAATCAATAATTCACCCCTCCACTTT TRBJ1-6 . TRBV30 .
CASSDPWGVTHTGELFF TGTGCCAGCAGTGATCCTTGGGGCGTCACGCACACCGGGGAGCTGTTTTTT TRBJ2-2 . TRBV2 .
CAWSVAGTGSQPQHF TGTGCCTGGAGCGTCGCTGGGACAGGGAGTCAGCCCCAGCATTTT TRBJ1-5 . TRBV30 TRBD1
CASSLVETGHSYEQYF TGTGCCAGCAGTTTAGTAGAGACAGGGCACTCCTACGAGCAGTACTTC TRBJ2-7 . TRBV28 TRBD1
CASSEQTGGRTEAFF TGTGCCAGCAGTGAGCAGACAGGGGGCCGCACTGAAGCTTTCTTT TRBJ1-1 . TRBV6-1 TRBD1
CASSSGPGLQETQYF TGTGCCAGCAGCTCTGGACCAGGGCTCCAAGAGACCCAGTACTTC TRBJ2-5 . TRBV7-6 .
CASSAQGALGLGYTF TGTGCCAGCAGCGCCCAGGGGGCGTTAGGTTTAGGCTACACCTTC TRBJ1-2 . TRBV9 TRBD1
CAWRLAGGQHEQFF TGTGCCTGGAGATTGGCGGGGGGGCAACATGAGCAGTTCTTC TRBJ2-1 once TRBV30 TRBD2
CASSYGRGQETQYF TGTGCCAGCAGTTACGGTCGGGGCCAAGAGACCCAGTACTTC TRBJ2-5 . TRBV6-5 .
CSVRGVNTEAFF TGCAGCGTGCGGGGAGTGAACACTGAAGCTTTCTTT TRBJ1-1 . TRBV29-1 .